These 22 T cell receptor beta chains were sequenced from one sample in a study of blood T cell repertoires in COVID-19. The data were produced by immunoSEQ multiplex PCR, yet TCRdb's version contains in-frame clones alone and is incomplete. The sample includes 250,000 or so clones, approximately 80% seen only once; the top ten take roughly 9.8%. Sequences were obtained from peripheral blood. The receptors here all came from a man older than 75 with acute or convalescent COVID-19.

The chain links TRBV5-1 to TRBJ1-3, with TRBD1 matching over 9 bases. After removal of 5 bases from V and 0 bases from J, the junction contained 15 bases not matched to a gene. This CDR3 spans 19 amino acids. Germline V gives CDR1 SGHRS, CDR2 YFSETQ. The CDR3 loop reads CASRPSRDREPPSGNTIYF. CDR3 bases: TGCGCCAGCAGGCCCAGCCGGGACAGGGAACCCCCCTCTGGAAACACCATATATTTT.

The chain employs TRBV28 and TRBJ1-1; weak D call: TRBD1 (5 bases). Germline values: CDR1 MDHEN, CDR2 SYDVKM. Trimming left V 2 bases short and J 1 base short, with 8 bases between. CDR3 length equals 14 residues. In DNA, the CDR3 is TGTGCCAGCAGTTTAACAGGACGGAACACTGAAGCTTTCTTT. Its translation: CASSLTGRNTEAFF.

This chain connects TRBV9 to TRBJ1-6; 10 bases are shared with TRBD1. The CDR3 loop spans 16 amino acids. Germline assignment: CDR1 SGDLS and CDR2 YYNGEE. J was trimmed by 8 bases and V by 2 bases; bases with no gene match: 7. CDR3 residues: CASSVRDRGYDSPLHF. DNA of the CDR3: TGTGCCAGCAGCGTCCGGGACAGGGGTTATGATTCACCCCTCCACTTT.

The V call is TRBV25-1, the J call TRBJ1-6; TRBD1 matches at 9 bases. CDR1 is MGHDK, CDR2 SYGVNS, per germline. Losses at the gene ends were 4 bases for V and 3 bases for J; bases not matched to a gene: 1. CDR3 size: 15 residues. Written as DNA, the CDR3 is TGTGCCAGCAGTGCGGGACAGGGCTATAATTCACCCCTCCACTTT. This gives the protein CASSAGQGYNSPLHF.

The V gene is TRBV28, the J gene TRBJ2-2, with D hard to call. Trimming stripped 3 bases from V and 0 bases from J, with 8 bases between. CDR1 is MDHEN, CDR2 SYDVKM, per germline. This CDR3 has 15 residues. The CDR3 sequence: CASSLGSSNTGELFF. As DNA, the CDR3 is TGTGCCAGCAGTTTGGGCAGCTCGAACACCGGGGAGCTGTTTTTT. The full variable domain, in which reference TRBV28 and TRBJ2-2 provide the parts outside the CDR3, is DVKVTQSSRYLVKRTGEKVFLECVQDMDHENMFWYRQDPGLGLRLIYFSYDVKMKEKGDIPEGYSVSREKKERFSLILESASTNQTSMYLCASSLGSSNTGELFFGEGSRLTVL.

This clone has just one count. J is TRBJ2-1 and V is TRBV5-1, with D tentatively TRBD2 (5 bases). The CDR3 totals 15 residues. Trimming took off 4 bases at V and 5 bases at J, with 16 bases between the two ends. CDR1 and CDR2 (germline): SGHRS, YFSETQ. Here the CDR3 DNA reads TGCGCCAGCAGCGTACCCTTGGACTTCCACAATGAGCAGTTCTTC. Residues: CASSVPLDFHNEQFF.

V usage is TRBV24-1 and J usage is TRBJ2-7; 9 bases agree with TRBD1. The V and J ends lost 2 bases and 3 bases, in that order; junction bases with no gene match: 7. This CDR3 region has 16 residues. Germline V gives CDR1 KGHDR, CDR2 SFDVKD. The CDR3 region is CATSDSAGQGIYEQYF. The CDR3 bases are TGTGCCACCAGTGATTCGGCGGGACAGGGTATCTACGAGCAGTACTTC.

The V and J genes are TRBV24-1 and TRBJ2-5, with TRBD1 matching over 7 bases. The ends lost 9 bases at V and 5 bases at J; junction bases unmatched: 11. Germline assignment: CDR1 KGHDR and CDR2 SFDVKD. The CDR3 has 14 amino acids. CDR3 sequence: CATQGTTGPETQYF. Here the CDR3 DNA reads TGTGCCACCCAGGGAACGACAGGGCCCGAGACCCAGTACTTC.

The genes are TRBV9 and TRBJ1-6, with unresolved D. V was shortened by 1 base and J by 6 bases, with 8 bases between the two germline ends. This CDR3 is built from 14 residues. Germline V CDR1 and CDR2: SGDLS, YYNGEE. CDR3 DNA sequence: TGTGCCAGCAGCGTAAACAGTTTTAATTCACCCCTCCACTTT. Amino acid sequence: CASSVNSFNSPLHF.

This sequence joins TRBV14 and TRBJ2-1, with a tentative D call TRBD2 (5 bases). Per the germline V gene, CDR1 is SGHDN and CDR2 is FVKESK. Trimming removed 4 bases at V and 10 bases at J, with 11 bases between. This CDR3 is 12 amino acids long. The DNA of the CDR3 is TGTGCCAGCAGCCCAAGTACGGGAGAGCAGTTCTTC. This gives the protein CASSPSTGEQFF.

This sequence joins TRBV6-5 and TRBJ1-4, with 7 bases that match TRBD1. V shed 4 bases, J shed 5 bases, and the junction held 4 bases outside the gene matches. There are 14 residues in the CDR3. Germline-derived CDR1 and CDR2 are MNHEY and SVGAGI. CDR3 DNA sequence: TGTGCCAGCAGTTCCCAGGGACAGAATGAAAAACTGTTTTTT. As protein: CASSSQGQNEKLFF.

CDR3 protein: CASSAGDRGRSTEAFF. The DNA of the CDR3 is TGTGCCAGCAGTGCCGGGGACAGGGGGCGCAGCACTGAAGCTTTCTTT. The chain couples TRBV6-4 to TRBJ1-1, with 12 bases that match TRBD1. After removal of 4 bases from V and 4 bases from J, the junction contained 7 bases not matched to a gene. Per germline, CDR1 MRHNA and CDR2 SNTAGT. The CDR3 length is 16 residues.

This clone has only one observation. This chain uses TRBV3-1 (or the pseudogene TRBV3-2) with TRBJ2-3; D perhaps matches TRBD1 (7 bases). This CDR3 has 16 residues. V was shortened by 4 bases and J by 0 bases, with 14 bases between the two germline ends. The germline V gene has CDR1 LGHDT and CDR2 YNNKEL (reference sequence). The CDR3 DNA reads TGTGCCAGCAGCCCCCTCAGGGGGGCCAGCACAGATACGCAGTATTTT. This gives the protein CASSPLRGASTDTQYF.

J is TRBJ2-7 and V is TRBV9; possible D gene TRBD2, 6 bases. V lost 1 base, J lost 6 bases, and 8 bases lay in between. From germline, CDR1 is SGDLS and CDR2 YYNGEE. The CDR3 has 12 residues. CDR3 residues: CASSVTEGEQYF. In nucleotides, the CDR3 is TGTGCCAGCAGCGTAACGGAGGGCGAGCAGTACTTC.

The V call is TRBV3-1 (or the pseudogene TRBV3-2), the J call TRBJ1-2, with a possible D match to TRBD1 (6 bases). V was trimmed by 2 bases and J by 4 bases, leaving 8 bases between them. The V gene's germline CDR1 is LGHDT and CDR2 YNNKEL (reference sequence). This CDR3 comprises 13 residues. For the CDR3, the DNA is TGTGCCAGCAGCCAAAAGGGGGTCTATGGCTACACCTTC. Protein sequence: CASSQKGVYGYTF.

Comments on this clone: With a much larger clone just one base away, this may be a read error. The J gene is TRBJ2-5, the V gene TRBV7-7; tentative D call: TRBD1 (5 bases). The V end lost 0 bases, the J end lost 4 bases, and 6 bases lay between the germline ends. The germline CDR1 and CDR2 sequences are SSHAT and FNYEAQ (reference sequence). The CDR3 sequence is 13 residues long. CDR3 loop: CASSLAGRETQYF. CDR3 nucleotide sequence: TGTGCCAGCAGCTTAGCGGGGCGAGAGACCCAGTACTTC.

The CDR3 here is CASSQEIGVNEQFF. CDR3 nucleotide sequence: TGTGCCAGCAGCCAAGAAATAGGGGTAAATGAGCAGTTCTTC. V is TRBV3-1 (or the pseudogene TRBV3-2) and J is TRBJ2-1, with D possibly being TRBD1 (5 bases). The CDR3 has 14 amino acids. V lost 0 bases to trimming and J lost 7 bases, with 10 bases between them. The germline gives CDR1 LGHDT, CDR2 YNNKEL (reference sequence).

This chain uses TRBV24-1 with TRBJ2-4; no reliable D call. The CDR3 has 19 amino acids. Germline V lookup: CDR1 KGHDR, CDR2 SFDVKD. With 0 bases removed from V and 0 bases from J, the gap between germline ends came to 17 bases. For the CDR3, the DNA is TGTGCCACCAGTGATTTGCATGAAGGAAAGGAGCTAGCCAAAAACATTCAGTACTTC. Its translation is CATSDLHEGKELAKNIQYF.

The chain combines TRBV24-1 with TRBJ2-2; TRBD2 aligns across 11 bases. The CDR3 sequence is 16 residues long. Per the germline V gene, CDR1 is KGHDR and CDR2 is SFDVKD. V shed 6 bases, J shed 3 bases, and the junction held 5 bases outside the gene matches. This CDR3 reads CATSPTSGSYTGELFF. The CDR3 nucleotides are TGTGCCACCAGTCCAACTAGCGGGAGCTACACCGGGGAGCTGTTTTTT.

The genes are TRBV3-1 (or the pseudogene TRBV3-2) and TRBJ2-7, with 11 bases lining up with TRBD1. There are 15 residues in the CDR3. V lost 1 base and J lost 3; bases outside the gene matches: 2. The V gene's germline CDR1 is LGHDT and CDR2 YNNKEL (reference sequence). The CDR3 bases are TGTGCCAGCAGCCAAGTCGGGACAGGGGGCTACGAGCAGTACTTC. This codes for CASSQVGTGGYEQYF.

This clone was seen only a few times. This chain uses TRBV6-4 with TRBJ2-1; 7 positions agree with TRBD2. This CDR3 comprises 17 residues. V lost 7 bases to trimming and J lost 9 bases; unmatched junction nucleotides: 21. Germline CDR1 is MRHNA and CDR2 is SNTAGT. The CDR3 DNA reads as TGTGCCAGCAAAATTCGTCCGAGACTAGCCTTTGATGGTGAGCAGTTCTTC. Translated: CASKIRPRLAFDGEQFF.

The V and J genes are TRBV10-3 and TRBJ2-3, with TRBD2 matching over 13 bases. CDR1 is ENHRY, CDR2 SYGVKD, per germline. This CDR3 has 18 residues. The junction had 8 bases not matched to a gene; V was cut back by 3 bases and J by 2 bases. CDR3: CAISDSGLAGANTDTQYF. The CDR3 DNA follows: TGTGCCATCAGTGACTCCGGACTAGCGGGGGCCAACACAGATACGCAGTATTTT.